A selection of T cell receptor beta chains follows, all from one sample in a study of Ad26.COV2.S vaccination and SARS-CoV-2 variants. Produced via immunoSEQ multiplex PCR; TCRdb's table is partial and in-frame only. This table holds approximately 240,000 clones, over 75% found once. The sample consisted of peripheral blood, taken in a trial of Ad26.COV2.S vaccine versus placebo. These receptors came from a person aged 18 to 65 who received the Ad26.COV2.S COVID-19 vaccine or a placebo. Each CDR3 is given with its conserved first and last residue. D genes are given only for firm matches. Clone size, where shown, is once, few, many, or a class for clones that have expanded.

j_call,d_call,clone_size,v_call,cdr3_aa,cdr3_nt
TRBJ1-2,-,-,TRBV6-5,CASSSTDHYGYTF,TGTGCCAGCAGTTCCACGGATCACTATGGCTACACCTTC
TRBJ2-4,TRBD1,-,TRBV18,CASSRDRNIQYF,TGTGCCAGCTCACGGGACAGAAACATTCAGTACTTC
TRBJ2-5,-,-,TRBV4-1,CASSQWRGETQYF,TGCGCCAGCAGCCAATGGCGGGGAGAGACCCAGTACTTC
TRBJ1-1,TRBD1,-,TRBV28,CASSQLTGVNTEAFF,TGTGCCAGCAGTCAGCTGACAGGGGTAAACACTGAAGCTTTCTTT
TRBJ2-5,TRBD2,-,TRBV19,CASSAGGWETQYF,TGTGCCAGTAGTGCGGGGGGCTGGGAGACCCAGTACTTC
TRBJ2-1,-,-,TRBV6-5,CASNQRSNEQFF,TGTGCCAGCAACCAGCGTAGTAATGAGCAGTTCTTC
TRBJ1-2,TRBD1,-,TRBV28,CASSPPGQGIYGYTF,TGTGCCAGCAGTCCCCCGGGACAGGGGATCTATGGCTACACCTTC
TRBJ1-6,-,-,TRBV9,CASSVVGTPPLHF,TGTGCCAGCAGCGTAGTTGGCACTCCACCCCTCCACTTT
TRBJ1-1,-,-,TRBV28,CASSFRTAMNTEAFF,TGTGCCAGCAGTTTCCGGACAGCTATGAACACTGAAGCTTTCTTT
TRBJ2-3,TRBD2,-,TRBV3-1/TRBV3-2,CASSQGGGLAGVDTQYF,TGTGCCAGCAGCCAGGGCGGGGGACTAGCGGGAGTGGATACGCAGTATTTT
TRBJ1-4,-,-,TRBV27,CASISLGANEKLFF,TGTGCCAGCATCTCACTGGGGGCTAATGAAAAACTGTTTTTT
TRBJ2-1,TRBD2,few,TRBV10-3,CAISEGGLAGLSYNEQFF,TGTGCCATCAGTGAGGGGGGACTAGCGGGACTCTCCTACAATGAGCAGTTCTTC
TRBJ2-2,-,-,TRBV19,CASPAAGNTGELFF,TGTGCCAGTCCAGCGGCTGGGAACACCGGGGAGCTGTTTTTT
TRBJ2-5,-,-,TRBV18,CASSSTGGTNQETQYF,TGTGCCAGCTCATCAACAGGCGGAACCAACCAAGAGACCCAGTACTTC
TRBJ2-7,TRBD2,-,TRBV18,CASSPRTSGTYEQYF,TGTGCCAGCTCACCACGAACTAGCGGAACCTACGAGCAGTACTTC
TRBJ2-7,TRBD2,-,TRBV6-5,CASRQAGVPYEQYF,TGTGCCAGCAGACAAGCGGGGGTACCCTACGAGCAGTACTTC
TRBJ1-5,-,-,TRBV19,CASSTSPNSNQPQHF,TGTGCCAGTAGTACCAGCCCCAATAGCAATCAGCCCCAGCATTTT
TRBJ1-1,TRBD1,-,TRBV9,CASSDAKQGGGAFF,TGTGCCAGCAGCGACGCAAAACAGGGGGGTGGGGCTTTCTTT
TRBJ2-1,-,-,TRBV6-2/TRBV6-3,CASSRRPNTAYNEQFF,TGTGCCAGCAGCCGGCGGCCCAACACTGCATACAATGAGCAGTTCTTC
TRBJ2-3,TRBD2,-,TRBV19,CASIPPLGGGAGTDTQYF,TGTGCCAGTATCCCCCCCCTTGGCGGGGGGGCCGGAACAGATACGCAGTATTTT
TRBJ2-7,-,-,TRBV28,CASSPPGLEQYF,TGTGCCAGCAGCCCTCCGGGGCTCGAGCAGTACTTC
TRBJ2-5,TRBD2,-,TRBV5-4,CASSPRGAGNQETQYF,TGTGCCAGCAGCCCGCGGGGGGCGGGCAATCAAGAGACCCAGTACTTC
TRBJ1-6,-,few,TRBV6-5,CASSFRTSSSPLHF,TGTGCCAGCAGTTTTAGGACATCAAGTTCACCCCTCCACTTT
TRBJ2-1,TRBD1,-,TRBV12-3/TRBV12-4,CASSPGTVNEQFF,TGTGCCAGCAGTCCGGGGACAGTAAATGAGCAGTTCTTC
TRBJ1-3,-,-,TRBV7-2,CASSTNQGPYSGNTIYF,TGTGCCAGCAGCACGAACCAAGGACCCTACTCTGGAAACACCATATATTTT
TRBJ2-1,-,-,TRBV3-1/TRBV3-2,CASRAEGFRDEQFF,TGTGCCAGCAGAGCGGAGGGGTTCCGCGATGAGCAGTTCTTC
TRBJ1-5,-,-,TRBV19,CASSMTVYSNQPQHF,TGTGCCAGTAGTATGACGGTTTATAGCAATCAGCCCCAGCATTTT
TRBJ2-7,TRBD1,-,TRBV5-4,CASTSGTGYEQYF,TGTGCCAGCACCTCCGGGACAGGGTACGAGCAGTACTTC
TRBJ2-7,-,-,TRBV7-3,CASSYDWGLGYSYEQYF,TGTGCCAGCAGCTACGACTGGGGCCTGGGTTACTCCTACGAGCAGTACTTC
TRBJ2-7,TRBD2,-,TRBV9,CASSRGGFNEQYF,TGTGCCAGCAGCCGGGGAGGGTTCAACGAGCAGTACTTC
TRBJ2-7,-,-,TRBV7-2,CASSTSGVEQYF,TGTGCCAGCAGCACCAGCGGTGTCGAGCAGTACTTC
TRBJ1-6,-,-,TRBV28,CASSPEQGSPLHF,TGTGCCAGCAGCCCAGAACAGGGTTCACCCCTCCACTTT
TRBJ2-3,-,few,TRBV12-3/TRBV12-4,CASSSTDTQYF,TGTGCCAGCAGCTCAACAGATACGCAGTATTTT
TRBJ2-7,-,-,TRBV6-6,CASSYSIDIPYEQYF,TGTGCCAGCAGTTACTCTATCGACATCCCCTACGAGCAGTACTTC
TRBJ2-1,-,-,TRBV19,CASSLRNVQQGYNEQFF,TGTGCCAGTAGTCTCAGGAACGTCCAGCAAGGTTACAATGAGCAGTTCTTC
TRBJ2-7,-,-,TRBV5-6,CASSLVGAEQYF,TGTGCCAGCAGCTTGGTCGGGGCCGAGCAGTACTTC
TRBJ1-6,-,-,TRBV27,CASSFLFSENSPLHF,TGTGCCAGCAGTTTCCTCTTCTCAGAAAATTCACCCCTCCACTTT
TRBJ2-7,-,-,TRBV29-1,CSVVAGWGSYEQYF,TGCAGCGTTGTTGCGGGGTGGGGCTCCTACGAGCAGTACTTC
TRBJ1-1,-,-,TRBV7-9,CASSLRGMNTEAFF,TGTGCCAGCAGCTTGAGGGGCATGAACACTGAAGCTTTCTTT
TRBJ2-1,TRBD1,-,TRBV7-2,CASSPTGGNEQFF,TGTGCCAGCAGCCCGACAGGGGGAAATGAGCAGTTCTTC
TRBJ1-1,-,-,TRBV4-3,CASSQEAGTEAFF,TGCGCCAGCAGCCAAGAGGCAGGCACTGAAGCTTTCTTT
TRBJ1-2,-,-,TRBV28,CASSFRTASYGYTF,TGTGCCAGCAGTTTTCGGACAGCCAGCTATGGCTACACCTTC
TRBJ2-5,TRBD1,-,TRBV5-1,CASSLGQGLGETQYF,TGCGCCAGCAGCCTAGGACAGGGGTTAGGAGAGACCCAGTACTTC
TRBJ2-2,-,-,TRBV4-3,CASSQDLRTNTGELFF,TGCGCCAGCAGCCAAGATCTAAGAACCAACACCGGGGAGCTGTTTTTT
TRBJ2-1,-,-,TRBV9,CASSVGGLYNEQFF,TGTGCCAGCAGCGTAGGAGGGTTGTACAATGAGCAGTTCTTC
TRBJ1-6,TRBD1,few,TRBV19,CASNRDRDVSPLHF,TGTGCCAGTAATCGGGACAGGGATGTTTCACCCCTCCACTTT
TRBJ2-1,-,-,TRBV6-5,CASSNYNEQFF,TGTGCCAGCAGTAACTACAATGAGCAGTTCTTC
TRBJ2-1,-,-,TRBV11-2,CASSFLRIGEQFF,TGTGCCAGCAGCTTTTTACGCATAGGGGAGCAGTTCTTC
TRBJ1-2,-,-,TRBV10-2,CASSESTGPTRGYTF,TGCGCCAGCAGTGAGTCAACGGGGCCCACACGGGGCTACACCTTC
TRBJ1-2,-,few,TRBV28,CASSRQGVTGYTF,TGTGCCAGCAGTCGTCAGGGTGTGACCGGCTACACCTTC
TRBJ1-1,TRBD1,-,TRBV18,CASSPWTGGRVDEAFF,TGTGCCAGCTCACCTTGGACAGGGGGACGAGTAGATGAAGCTTTCTTT
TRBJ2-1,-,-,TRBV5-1,CASSLGPYNEQFF,TGCGCCAGCAGCTTGGGCCCCTACAATGAGCAGTTCTTC
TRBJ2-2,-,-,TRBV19,CASRLGGGELFF,TGTGCCAGTAGACTTGGTGGCGGGGAGCTGTTTTTT
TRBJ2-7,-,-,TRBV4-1,CASSQFLRELEYF,TGCGCCAGCAGCCAATTTCTGAGGGAGCTGGAGTACTTC
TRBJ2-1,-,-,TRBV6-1,CASRVSRSSYNEQFF,TGTGCCAGCAGAGTTAGCCGGAGCTCCTACAATGAGCAGTTCTTC
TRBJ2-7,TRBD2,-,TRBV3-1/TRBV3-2,CASSQVSGTSAYEQYF,TGTGCCAGCAGCCAAGTGTCGGGGACTAGCGCCTACGAGCAGTACTTC
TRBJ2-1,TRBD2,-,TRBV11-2,CASSLVWVAGGPRNEQFF,TGTGCCAGCAGCTTAGTCTGGGTGGCGGGAGGGCCAAGGAATGAGCAGTTCTTC
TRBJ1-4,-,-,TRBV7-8,CASSWGEREKLFF,TGTGCCAGCAGCTGGGGGGAGCGGGAAAAACTGTTTTTT
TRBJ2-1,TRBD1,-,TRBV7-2,CASSSRDRVGREQFF,TGTGCCAGCAGCTCCCGGGACAGGGTAGGCAGAGAGCAGTTCTTC
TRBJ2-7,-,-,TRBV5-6,CASSFPSASRDEQYF,TGTGCCAGCAGCTTCCCTAGCGCCTCCAGGGACGAGCAGTACTTC